In its sample, the clone carrying this T cell receptor beta chain was seen once. The length of the CDR3 is 14 residues. V dropped 7 bases and J dropped 4; count of bases not matched to a gene: 8. The germline V gene encodes CDR1 MNHEY and CDR2 SVGAGI. The data are from a study of control samples from healthy donors and cancer patients. Only in-frame clones appear in the TCRdb table, and some are missing; sequencing was by immunoSEQ multiplex PCR. The sample includes tens of thousands of clones, 85% to 90% of them seen just once. Material: blood. This clonotype originated in a woman aged 60 to 75 in good health. V and J are TRBV6-5 and TRBJ2-5, with TRBD2 matching over 8 bases. The CDR3 spells CASKRWLAGETQYF. In DNA, the CDR3 is TGTGCCAGCAAACGGTGGCTAGCGGGAGAGACCCAGTACTTC.